These T cell receptor beta chains were read from a single sample in a study of T-cell memory formation after mild COVID-19. Using its own MiXCR run on the 5' RACE reads, TCRdb lists one record per CDR3 protein. The table records around 310,000 distinct CDR3 sequences, 13% to 15% of them present only once. Sequencing was carried out using PBMCs or a T cell subset sorted from them (not recorded which). Receptors originate from a young man who had mild COVID-19 (a few samples of this study predate the infection). Cell type and time point are not known. Each CDR3 is given with its conserved first and last residue. A D gene is named only where the DNA matches it firmly. The listing skips clone size in some rows; elsewhere it reads once, few, many or a size class.

v_call	j_call	clone_size	d_call	cdr3_nt	cdr3_aa
TRBV18	TRBJ1-5	few	.	TGTGCCAGCTCCCCGCGGGGGGATAGCAATCAGCCCCAGCATTTT	CASSPRGDSNQPQHF
TRBV7-9	TRBJ2-3	.	.	TGTGCCAGAAGTCCTCCTTTCCTGATACCGAGCCTATCCACGGCAAGCACAGATACGCAGTATTTT	CARSPPFLIPSLSTASTDTQYF
TRBV7-2	TRBJ2-7	.	.	TGTGCCAGCAGCTTAGGGTTAGTGAACGAGCAGTACTTC	CASSLGLVNEQYF
TRBV7-9	TRBJ1-1	.	.	TGTGCCAGCAGCTTGGGGGACGCCTCTGAAGCTTTCTTT	CASSLGDASEAFF
TRBV7-2	TRBJ2-7	few	TRBD1	TGTGCCAGCAGCATACAGACAGGGGCCCTCTACGAGCAGTACTTC	CASSIQTGALYEQYF
TRBV5-1	TRBJ2-7	few	TRBD1	TGCGCCAGCAGCCTAGAGGGACAGGGTTCGGACGCGCAGTACTTC	CASSLEGQGSDAQYF
TRBV2	TRBJ2-7	few	.	TGTGCCATCACAGGGTTATACGAGCAGTACTTC	CAITGLYEQYF
TRBV7-2	TRBJ2-1	.	.	TGTGCCTCTAGCGCTGGGAATGAGCAGTTCTTC	CASSAGNEQFF
TRBV5-6	TRBJ1-1	.	.	TGTGCCAGCAGCGCAGACTGGGGAACTGAAGCTTTCTTT	CASSADWGTEAFF
TRBV11-2	TRBJ2-3	few	TRBD1	TGTGCCAGCAGCTTTAGATCCGGGACAGGGGGCGCGGAAGATACGCAGTATTTT	CASSFRSGTGGAEDTQYF
TRBV29-1	TRBJ1-1	.	.	TGCAGCGTTTGGAGGACAGTAGACGCTTTCTTT	CSVWRTVDAFF
TRBV6-5	TRBJ1-5	few	.	TGTGCCAGCAGCCCCGACAGTAGCAATCAGCCCCAGCATTTT	CASSPDSSNQPQHF
TRBV7-8	TRBJ1-3	few	.	TGTGCCAGCAGCTTAGCGGGGGGTGACACCATATATTTT	CASSLAGGDTIYF
TRBV20-1	TRBJ1-5	few	.	TGCAGTGCTGTAGCCAGCCTCAATCAGCCCCAGCATTTT	CSAVASLNQPQHF
TRBV14	TRBJ2-5	.	.	TGTGCCAGCAGCCATACAGAGTCAAAAGAGACCCAGTACTTC	CASSHTESKETQYF
TRBV7-2	TRBJ2-7	few	.	TGTGCCAGCGGGGAGACCGCGAACTTC	CASGETANF
TRBV7-2	TRBJ2-3	.	TRBD2	TGTGCCAGCAGCCCCCGACTAGCGGGGGGAAGCACAGATACGCAGTATTTT	CASSPRLAGGSTDTQYF
TRBV7-2	TRBJ2-3	.	TRBD1	TGTGCCAGCAGCTTATGGTGGGACAGGGCAAGCACAGATACGCAGTATTTT	CASSLWWDRASTDTQYF
TRBV11-2	TRBJ2-7	few	.	TGTGCCAGCAGCCTCCGGGACAACGGTCCTAGTCTCAACGAGCAGTACTTC	CASSLRDNGPSLNEQYF
TRBV29-1	TRBJ2-3	many	.	TGCAGCGTTGAAGCGGGGGCAGGAACCCGCACAGATACGCAGTATTTT	CSVEAGAGTRTDTQYF
TRBV7-6	TRBJ1-6	.	.	TGTGCCAGCAGCCCCAGGCCGGGGCCGAACCAGGGCACCCTCCACTTT	CASSPRPGPNQGTLHF
TRBV7-9	TRBJ2-5	.	.	TGTGCCAGCAACTTGAATCAGGGAATGGAGACCCAGTACTTC	CASNLNQGMETQYF
TRBV6-2/TRBV6-3	TRBJ2-3	.	.	TGTGCCAGCAGTACCCAAGGCTGGGGGGATACGCAGTATTTT	CASSTQGWGDTQYF
TRBV5-1	TRBJ2-1	many	TRBD1	TGCGCCAGCAGCTTACAGACAGGGTACAATGAGCAGTTCTTC	CASSLQTGYNEQFF
TRBV6-2/TRBV6-3	TRBJ2-7	few	.	TGTGCCAGCAGTCCCCGGGTCGTTGACTACGAGCAGTACTTC	CASSPRVVDYEQYF
TRBV27	TRBJ1-5	.	.	TGTGCCAGCAAGCAGGGGTTTATGCAGCCCCAGCATTTT	CASKQGFMQPQHF
TRBV19	TRBJ2-6	few	TRBD1	TGTGCCAGTAGTCACGACAGGGGGGAGGCCAACGTCCTGACTTTC	CASSHDRGEANVLTF
TRBV7-8	TRBJ2-2	.	.	TGTGCCAGCAGCTTATCACGGGACACCCCCTTGGGAACCGGGGAGCTGTTTTTT	CASSLSRDTPLGTGELFF
TRBV29-1	TRBJ1-1	.	.	TGCAGCGTTGGGTTAAACACTGAAGCTTTCTTT	CSVGLNTEAFF
TRBV2	TRBJ2-4	.	.	TGTGCCAGCTGGAGCCCCCCCGACATTCAGTACTTC	CASWSPPDIQYF
TRBV6-6	TRBJ1-2	few	.	TGTGCCAGCACCTTACAGGGCTACTATGGCTACACCTTC	CASTLQGYYGYTF